This TCR beta chain was observed in a study of T cells after posttransplantation cyclophosphamide. Using immunoSEQ multiplex PCR, the repertoire was profiled, and TCRdb retains in-frame clones only, with some absent. The counts give some 10,000 clones, none of them seen only once; approximately 27% is held by the top ten. This clone was seen repeatedly, ten times or more. Cyclophosphamide on days +3 and +4 followed busulfan-fludarabine conditioning and a marrow graft. The TCR originated in a female patient in her 40s who received an allogeneic stem cell transplant from a related donor, was CMV-positive, and had no GVHD. The graft donor may have contributed some T cells. The specimen comprised PBMCs, sampled after allogeneic stem cell transplant with posttransplant cyclophosphamide.

CDR3 nucleotides: TGTGCCAGCAGTCCTTGGAGGGGACAGGGAGAAGAGACCCAGTACTTC. This translates into CASSPWRGQGEETQYF. The genes are TRBV6-6 and TRBJ2-5; 9 bases agree with TRBD1. Germline V CDR1 and CDR2: MNHNY, SVGAGI (reference sequence). Losses at the gene ends were 5 bases for V and 3 bases for J; bases not matched to a gene: 10. This CDR3 has 16 residues.